This entry describes one T cell receptor (beta chain). A second PCR, run for roughly 6 to 11 cycles, used a sample-barcoded 5' primer plus a J-beta primer mix. One entry per CDR3 protein, called by TCRdb with MiXCR from the 5' RACE reads. Of around 800,000 distinct CDR3 sequences in the sample, 62% were seen once. Every donor contributed roughly 10 milliliters of peripheral blood by blood draw. The sample is drawn from a study of blood T cells in healthy people across ages. Study-wide background: About one barcoded beta molecule per two T cells was the capture yield of template switching.

Germline V gene lookup returns CDR1 MNHEY and CDR2 SVGAGI. This CDR3 contains 12 residues. V lost 6 bases and J 4 bases, leaving 8 bases between the germline ends. This receptor was obtained from a man aged 30 to 39 in good health. The V and J genes are TRBV6-5 and TRBJ2-3; D gene unclear. Sequenced: blood. The CDR3, as DNA: TGTGCCAGCAGGACAACCTCAGATACGCAGTATTTT. Translated: CASRTTSDTQYF.